This TCR beta chain was identified during a study of blood T cell repertoires in COVID-19. Study-level information: Material from acute and convalescent COVID-19 was sourced from the United States, Italy and Spain. PBMCs, B-cell-depleted T cells, or T cells were the source of the cDNA or gDNA that made up the material.

The CDR3 consists of 15 residues. Trimming shortened V by 4 bases and J by 6 bases, and 17 bases separated the two germline ends. The germline CDR1 and CDR2 sequences are LGHNA and YNFKEQ. Authors' methods: Nucleated cell number was recorded as an estimate derived from reference gene primer amplification. Method: immunoSEQ multiplex PCR; TCRdb's copy keeps in-frame clones and lacks some. V, J and clone size are taken as reported in that table, and D and trimming were inferred from the DNA itself. Of 230,000 or so clones in the sample, about 83% were seen once. The TCR comes from a man in his forties with active or convalescent COVID-19. The material sequenced was peripheral blood. This sequence joins TRBV4-2 and TRBJ2-3; the D is unclear. The CDR3 sequence is CASSPEAYRIDTQYF. The CDR3 bases are TGTGCCAGCAGCCCCGAGGCCTATCGGATTGATACGCAGTATTTT.